The next 18 T cell receptor beta chains were all read from a single sample in a study of shared clonotypes between healthy human individuals (dated by TCRdb to 2018 to 2020). Libraries were constructed by the immunoSEQ multiplex PCR assay. TCRdb stores this immuneACCESS table with in-frame sequences only. Part of the clones is absent; in the studies checked, under half of the shortfall reflects unresolved V genes, and no reason is known for the rest. For this sample the table gives 650,000 to 750,000 clones, of which about two thirds were detected only once. Approximately 1.8% of the sample is taken by the ten largest. The sample was memory CD4+ T cells sorted from blood. Sample cell subset or site, as interpreted from the label and publication: CD45RA-negative fraction. These receptors were obtained from a woman younger than 45 in good health.

The chain recombines TRBV5-8 with TRBJ1-1; perhaps TRBD1 as D (6 bases). The CDR3 is made up of 17 amino acids. V gave up 1 base and J gave up 0 bases, with 16 bases separating them. Looked up from germline, CDR1 is SGHTS and CDR2 is YDEGEE. Here the CDR3 reads CASSLLRDTFMNTEAFF. The CDR3 coding sequence is TGTGCCAGCAGCTTGCTCCGGGACACCTTCATGAACACTGAAGCTTTCTTT.

The chain links TRBV28 to TRBJ1-3; D uncertain. CDR1 and CDR2 from the germline V gene are MDHEN and SYDVKM. Trimming took 7 bases from V and 2 from J, leaving 15 bases between them. This CDR3 has 15 residues. CDR3 residues: CASNQPRQTGNTIYF. The CDR3 DNA sequence: TGTGCCAGCAACCAACCCCGGCAAACTGGAAACACCATATATTTT.

Ten or more counts support this clone. V gene TRBV5-4 combines with J gene TRBJ2-5; D gene uncertain. Trimming left V 0 bases short and J 5 bases short, with 8 bases between. This CDR3 region has 13 residues. Germline lookup yields CDR1 SGHNT and CDR2 YYREEE (reference sequence). Here the CDR3 DNA reads TGTGCCAGCAGCTTGGGAGATTTGGAGACCCAGTACTTC. Translation gives CASSLGDLETQYF.

This rearrangement joins TRBV18 to TRBJ1-2; no definite D call. Looked up from germline, CDR1 is KGHSH and CDR2 is LQKENI. V shed 6 bases and J shed 6 bases, with 14 bases lying between them. The CDR3 contains 13 residues. CDR3 residues: CASSPSDRDGYTF. As DNA, the CDR3 is TGTGCCAGCTCGCCCTCAGATCGGGATGGCTACACCTTC.

This clone showed up just once. The rearrangement uses TRBV7-9 and TRBJ2-7; a weak D match, TRBD1 (5 bases). This CDR3 has 15 amino acids. V dropped 4 bases and J dropped 6 bases, with 19 bases sitting between them. Germline-derived CDR1 and CDR2 are SEHNR and FQNEAQ (reference sequence). CDR3 DNA: TGTGCCAGCAGCTCTACTCAGGGTCTCCTCGGCGAGCAGTACTTC. Its translation is CASSSTQGLLGEQYF.

This clone was seen only a few times. CDR3 protein: CASVQGSYTDTQYF. DNA for the CDR3: TGTGCCAGCGTACAGGGGTCATACACAGATACGCAGTATTTT. The J gene is TRBJ2-3, the V gene TRBV28; TRBD1 aligns across 7 bases. Germline CDR1 is MDHEN and CDR2 is SYDVKM. The CDR3 is made up of 14 amino acids. V lost 8 bases and J lost 2; bases outside the gene matches: 7.

Written as DNA, the CDR3 is TGTGCCAGCAGCCCGGCCGGGACTAGCGGGAGAAATCTGTACTTC. Translated: CASSPAGTSGRNLYF. V gene TRBV14 combines with J gene TRBJ2-7; TRBD2 aligns across 14 bases. Germline values: CDR1 SGHDN, CDR2 FVKESK. The CDR3 extends over 15 amino acids. Trimming removed 4 bases from V and 12 bases from J; junction bases left unmatched: 11.

Concerning this clone: At one end, the junction sequence differs from germline, possibly due to a read error. The rearrangement uses TRBV5-1 and TRBJ2-1; 9 bases map to TRBD2. Germline CDR1 is SGHRS and CDR2 is YFSETQ. The CDR3 totals 15 residues. CDR3 sequence: CASILTSGGYNEQFF. In DNA, the CDR3 is TGCGCCAGCATCTTGACTAGCGGAGGGTACAATGAGCAGTTCTTC.

The genes are TRBV19 and TRBJ2-7; 7 nucleotides agree with TRBD2. Germline CDR1 LNHDA, CDR2 SQIVND (reference sequence). V was pared by 1 base and J by 3 bases, with 6 bases of the junction left unmatched. The CDR3 sequence is 15 residues long. In DNA, the CDR3 is TGTGCCAGTAGTATAGGCGGGGGAACGCTCTACGAGCAGTACTTC. Translated: CASSIGGGTLYEQYF.

Many counts were recorded for this clone. DNA for the CDR3: TGTGCCAGCAGTGAAGGGGACTATGGCTACACCTTC. Amino acid sequence: CASSEGDYGYTF. The chain links TRBV2 to TRBJ1-2; D is unclear. The CDR3 runs to 12 residues. The germline gives CDR1 SNHLY, CDR2 FYNNEI. Trimming removed 1 base from V and 3 bases from J, with 3 bases in between.

In regard to this clone: This sample includes further DNA sequences coding for the same CDR3. The V call is TRBV5-1, the J call TRBJ1-1; D uncertain. Trimming shortened V by 4 bases and J by 1 base, and 11 bases separated the two germline ends. The germline gives CDR1 SGHRS, CDR2 YFSETQ. The CDR3 has 14 residues. CDR3 DNA sequence: TGCGCCAGCAGCCTAACGGGAGGGAACACTGAAGCTTTCTTT. As protein: CASSLTGGNTEAFF.

The CDR3 coding sequence is TGTGCCAGCATCCAGACAGGGGAGGAGGGAGACACCATATATTTT. Amino acid sequence: CASIQTGEEGDTIYF. The rearrangement links TRBV6-1 to TRBJ1-3; 8 bases are shared with TRBD1. With V trimmed by 7 bases and J by 8 bases, 13 bases remained unmatched. There are 15 residues in the CDR3. Germline CDR1 is MNHNS and CDR2 is SASEGT.

The chain combines TRBV6-5 with TRBJ1-2, with 9 bases aligning to TRBD1. CDR1 is MNHEY, CDR2 SVGAGI, per germline. The CDR3 runs 14 residues. The junction had 7 bases not matched to a gene; V was cut back by 6 bases and J by 5 bases. The CDR3 DNA sequence: TGTGCCAGCAGCCGCGGACAGGGGTTGTATGGCTACACCTTC. Its translation: CASSRGQGLYGYTF.

This clone was observed once. For the CDR3, the DNA is TGCGCCAGCAGCTCAGAAGGGGCCCTCTACGAGCAGTACTTC. Encoded protein: CASSSEGALYEQYF. The rearrangement uses TRBV5-1 and TRBJ2-7, with D possibly being TRBD1 (5 bases). Trimming took off 3 bases at V and 3 bases at J, with 13 bases between the two ends. Germline CDR1 is SGHRS and CDR2 is YFSETQ. The CDR3 sequence is 14 residues long.

This clone was observed a few times. The sample carries other DNA sequences with the same CDR3. The rearrangement joins TRBV5-1 to TRBJ2-7; 7 bases are a match to TRBD1. Losses at the gene ends were 4 bases for V and 2 bases for J; bases not matched to a gene: 6. The CDR3 has 14 amino acids. Germline V lookup: CDR1 SGHRS, CDR2 YFSETQ. The CDR3 coding sequence is TGCGCCAGCAGCCCGCAGGGGGTAGCCTACGAGCAGTACTTC. Translating it yields CASSPQGVAYEQYF.

The chain combines TRBV28 with TRBJ2-5, with 7 bases matching TRBD1. This CDR3 has 12 amino acids. Germline CDR1 reads MDHEN; CDR2 reads SYDVKM. The V gene end was trimmed by 6 bases and the J gene end by 4 bases; junction bases not matched to a gene: 2. The CDR3 DNA reads as TGTGCCAGCAGCGGGACAGTAGAGACCCAGTACTTC. It specifies CASSGTVETQYF.

The chain carries TRBV7-8 and TRBJ2-7, with D uncertain. Germline V gene sequence: CDR1 SGHVS, CDR2 FQNEAQ. V lost 3 bases and J 1 base, leaving 10 bases between the germline ends. The CDR3 spans 14 residues. The CDR3 spells CASSFETHSYEQYF. DNA for the CDR3: TGTGCCAGCAGCTTTGAGACTCATTCCTACGAGCAGTACTTC. Full variable domain (remainder filled in from reference TRBV7-8 and TRBJ2-7): GAGVSQSPRYKVAKRGQDVALRCDPISGHVSLFWYQQALGQGPEFLTYFQNEAQLDKSGLPSDRFFAERPEGSVSTLKIQRTQQEDSAVYLCASSFETHSYEQYFGPGTRLTVT.

This chain joins TRBV9 and TRBJ2-5; no reliable D call. V lost 3 bases and J 1 base, leaving 4 bases between the germline ends. The V gene's germline CDR1 is SGDLS and CDR2 YYNGEE. This CDR3 comprises 12 residues. This chain's CDR3 is CASSDTQETQYF. DNA for the CDR3: TGTGCCAGCAGCGACACCCAAGAGACCCAGTACTTC.